Given below is one T cell receptor beta chain in context. Its antigen is unidentified. The sample belongs to a study of graft-versus-host responses after intestinal transplantation. The wider study: The transplants performed in recipients were multivisceral, liver-intestinal, or isolated intestinal. General study results and limits: In recipient marrow, GvH clones were found, and some appeared first in ileum or blood.

V lost 5 bases and J 2 bases, leaving 16 bases between the germline ends. This CDR3 region has 16 residues. The germline CDR1 and CDR2 sequences are MNHNS and SASEGT. Assay: immunoSEQ multiplex PCR; the TCRdb copy retains only in-frame clones and omits some. Of about 71,000 clones listed, less than 95% were seen once; the top ten hold about 1.3%. The V call is TRBV6-1, the J call TRBJ2-1, with a weak D call TRBD1 (6 bases). This specimen consisted of unstimulated CD8+ T cells sorted from spleen or lymph node cells, obtained before intestinal transplant. The sequence was obtained from a human donor who received an intestinal transplant. In DNA, the CDR3 is TGTGCCAGCAGTCAAGGACAGATTAAGGCCTACAATGAGCAGTTCTTC. Its translation is CASSQGQIKAYNEQFF.